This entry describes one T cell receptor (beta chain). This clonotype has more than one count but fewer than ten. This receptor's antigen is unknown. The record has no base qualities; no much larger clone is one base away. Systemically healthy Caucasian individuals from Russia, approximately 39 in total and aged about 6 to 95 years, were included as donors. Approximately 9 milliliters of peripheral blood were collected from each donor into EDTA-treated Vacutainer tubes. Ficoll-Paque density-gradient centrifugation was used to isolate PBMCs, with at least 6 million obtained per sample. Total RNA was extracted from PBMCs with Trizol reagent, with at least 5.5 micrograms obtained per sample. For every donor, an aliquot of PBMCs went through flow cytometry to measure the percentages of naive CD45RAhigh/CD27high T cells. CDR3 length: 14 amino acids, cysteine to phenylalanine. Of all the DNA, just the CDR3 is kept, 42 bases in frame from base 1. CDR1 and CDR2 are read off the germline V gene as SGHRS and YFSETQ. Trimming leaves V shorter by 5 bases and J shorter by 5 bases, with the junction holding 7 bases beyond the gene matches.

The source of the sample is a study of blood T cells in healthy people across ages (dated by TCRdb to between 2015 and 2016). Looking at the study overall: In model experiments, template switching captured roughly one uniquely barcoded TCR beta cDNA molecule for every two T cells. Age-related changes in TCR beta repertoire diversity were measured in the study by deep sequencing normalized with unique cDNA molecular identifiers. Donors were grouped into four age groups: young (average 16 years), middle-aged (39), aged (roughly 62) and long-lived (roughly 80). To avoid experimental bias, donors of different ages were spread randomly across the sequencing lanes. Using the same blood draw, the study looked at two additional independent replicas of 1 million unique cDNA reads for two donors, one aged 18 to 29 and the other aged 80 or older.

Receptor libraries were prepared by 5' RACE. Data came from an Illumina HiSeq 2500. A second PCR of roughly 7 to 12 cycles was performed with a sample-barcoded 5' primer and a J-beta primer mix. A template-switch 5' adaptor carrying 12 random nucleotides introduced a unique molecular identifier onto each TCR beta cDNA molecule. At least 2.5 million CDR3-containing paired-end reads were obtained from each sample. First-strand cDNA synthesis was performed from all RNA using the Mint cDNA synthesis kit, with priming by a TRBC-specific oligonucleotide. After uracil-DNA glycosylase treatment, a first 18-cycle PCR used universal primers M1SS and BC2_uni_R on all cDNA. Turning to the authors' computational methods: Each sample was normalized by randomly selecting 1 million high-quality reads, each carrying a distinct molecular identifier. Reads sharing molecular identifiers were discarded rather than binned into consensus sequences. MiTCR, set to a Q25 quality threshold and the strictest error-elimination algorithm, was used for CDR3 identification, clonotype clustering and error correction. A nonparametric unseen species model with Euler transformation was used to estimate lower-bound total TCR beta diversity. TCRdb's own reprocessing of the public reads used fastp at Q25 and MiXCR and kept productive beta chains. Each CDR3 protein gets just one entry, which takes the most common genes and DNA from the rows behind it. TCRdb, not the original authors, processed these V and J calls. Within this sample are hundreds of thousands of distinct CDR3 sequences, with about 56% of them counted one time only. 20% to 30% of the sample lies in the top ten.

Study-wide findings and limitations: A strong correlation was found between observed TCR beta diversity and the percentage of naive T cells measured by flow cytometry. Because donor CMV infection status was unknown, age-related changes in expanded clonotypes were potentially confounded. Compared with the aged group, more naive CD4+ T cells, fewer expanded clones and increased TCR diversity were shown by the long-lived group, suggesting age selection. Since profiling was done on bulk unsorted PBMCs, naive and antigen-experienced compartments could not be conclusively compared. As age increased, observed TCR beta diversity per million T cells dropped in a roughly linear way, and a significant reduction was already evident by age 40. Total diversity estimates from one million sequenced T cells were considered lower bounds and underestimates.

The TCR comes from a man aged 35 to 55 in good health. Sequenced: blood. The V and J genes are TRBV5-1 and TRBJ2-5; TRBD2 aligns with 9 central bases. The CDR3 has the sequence CASRFSGRVETQYF. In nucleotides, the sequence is TGCGCCAGCAGGTTTAGCGGGAGAGTCGAGACCCAGTACTTC.